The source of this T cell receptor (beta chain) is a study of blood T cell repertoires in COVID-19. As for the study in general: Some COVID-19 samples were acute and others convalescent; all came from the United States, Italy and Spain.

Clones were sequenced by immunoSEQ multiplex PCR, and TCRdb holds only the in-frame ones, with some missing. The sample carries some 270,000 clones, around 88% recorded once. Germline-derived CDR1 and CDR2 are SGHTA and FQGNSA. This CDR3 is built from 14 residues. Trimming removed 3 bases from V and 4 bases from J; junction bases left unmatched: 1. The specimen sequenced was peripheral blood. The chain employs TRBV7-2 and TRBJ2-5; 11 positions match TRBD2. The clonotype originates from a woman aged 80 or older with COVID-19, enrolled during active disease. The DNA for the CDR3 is TGTGCCAGCAGCTTTGGGACTAGCGGAGAGACCCAGTACTTC. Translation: CASSFGTSGETQYF.